The clone carrying this T cell receptor beta chain was found a few times. The antigen remains undetermined. Trimming removed 8 bases from V and 3 bases from J; junction bases left unmatched: 10. Germline assignment: CDR1 SNHLY and CDR2 FYNNEI. This CDR3 is 15 amino acids long. Via the markers CD45RO/CCR7/CD25/CD127/CD95/CD27, stem cell-like memory, regulatory, central memory and naive CD4+ cells were sorted. These data originate in a study of beta chain features in type 1 diabetes. Points from the study as a whole: Among all four CD4+ subsets, Type 1 diabetes patients had TCRB CDR3s that were moderately but significantly shorter.

Sequenced material consisted of expressed TCRB transcripts (all of the isolated RNA was reverse transcribed). Clones were read by immunoSEQ multiplex PCR, and TCRdb kept only the in-frame ones, dropping some. The sample lists about 900,000 clones; about a sixth were seen once. The sequenced sample was naive CD4+ T cells from blood. The source is a woman younger than 30 in good health. The gene calls are TRBV2 and TRBJ1-1; TRBD1 agrees at 9 bases. The CDR3 DNA follows: TGTGCCAGCGTTGACAGGGGGGTAGGCGACACTGAAGCTTTCTTT. Translated: CASVDRGVGDTEAFF. Drawing the rest from reference TRBV2 and TRBJ1-1, the complete variable domain is EPEVTQTPSHQVTQMGQEVILRCVPISNHLYFYWYRQILGQKVEFLVSFYNNEISEKSEIFDDQFSVERPDGSNFTLKIRSTKLEDSAMYFCASVDRGVGDTEAFFGQGTRLTVV.